The 2 T cell receptor beta chains reported below all come from one sample, sequenced in a study of cytomegalovirus exposure and HLA in healthy donors (dated by TCRdb to 2015 to 2018). Libraries were built with the immunoSEQ multiplex PCR assay. A mixture of 60 forward primers for TCR Vbeta segments and 13 reverse primers for TCR Jbeta segments was used in the multiplex PCR. TCRdb re-hosts the immuneACCESS table, in-frame sequences only. Its copies lack some clones; in the studies checked, an unresolved V gene accounts for under half of them, and the cause for the rest is not known. This sample holds some 130,000 clones; about 70% were observed only once. About 2.9% of the sample comes from the top ten. Material: PBMCs. Receptor source: a man aged 35 to 55 in good health and CMV-seronegative.

V usage is TRBV5-1 and J usage is TRBJ1-1; D gene uncertain. CDR3 size: 16 residues. V was shortened by 2 bases and J by 0 bases, with 14 bases between the two germline ends. In germline, CDR1 is SGHRS, CDR2 YFSETQ. The DNA of the CDR3 is TGCGCCAGCAGCTTCAATTCTGGGCAGATGAACACTGAAGCTTTCTTT. Its protein product is CASSFNSGQMNTEAFF.

This chain uses TRBV7-9 with TRBJ1-4; D remains unclear. The CDR3 totals 16 residues. Germline V gene data show CDR1 as SEHNR and CDR2 as FQNEAQ (reference sequence). V was pared by 5 bases and J by 0 bases, with 13 bases between. The CDR3 protein is CASSHGKTTTNEKLFF. The CDR3 coding sequence is TGTGCCAGCAGCCATGGAAAAACTACAACTAATGAAAAACTGTTTTTT.